Given below is one T cell receptor beta chain in context. The antigen this receptor binds is unknown. No quality values exist for individual bases; no much larger clone is one base distant. The donors were roughly 40 Caucasian individuals from Russia, aged roughly 6 to 100 years, who were systemically healthy. Each donor gave ten milliliters of peripheral blood, drawn into EDTA-treated Vacutainer tubes. Ficoll-Paque density-gradient centrifugation was used to isolate PBMCs, with at least 6 million obtained per sample. Total RNA, at least 5 micrograms per sample, was extracted from PBMCs with Trizol reagent. The percentages of naive CD45RAhigh/CD27high T cells were determined by flow cytometry on a PBMC aliquot from every donor. These data originate in a study of blood T cells in healthy people across ages (dated by TCRdb to 2015 to 2017). As for the study more broadly: Template switching captured roughly one uniquely barcoded TCR beta cDNA molecule per two T cells in model experiments. Age-related changes in TCR beta repertoire diversity were measured in the study by deep sequencing normalized with unique cDNA molecular identifiers. Four age groups were formed from the donors: young (average about 16 years), middle-aged (approximately 39), aged (62) and long-lived (more than 75). To avoid experimental bias, donors of different ages were randomly spread across the sequencing lanes. Two additional independent replicas of 1 million unique cDNA reads from the same blood draw were analyzed for two donors (one aged 18 to 30 and one aged 80 or older).

The protocol used for the library was 5' RACE. Sequenced on an Illumina HiSeq 2500. The second PCR ran for roughly 7 to 11 cycles and used a J-beta primer mix along with a sample-barcoded 5' primer. Each TCR beta cDNA molecule received a unique molecular identifier from a template-switch 5' adaptor carrying 12 random nucleotides. At least 3 million CDR3-containing paired-end reads were obtained from each sample. All of the RNA was converted into first-strand cDNA using the Mint cDNA synthesis kit, with a TRBC-specific oligonucleotide serving as the primer. Following uracil-DNA glycosylase treatment, a first 18-cycle PCR with universal primers M1SS and BC2_uni_R was performed on all cDNA. On the study's bioinformatics: Normalization of each sample was performed by random selection of 1 million high-quality reads, each carrying a distinct molecular identifier. Reads with shared molecular identifiers were discarded instead of being binned into consensus sequences. MiTCR, with a Q25 quality threshold and the strictest error-elimination algorithm, was used for CDR3 identification, clonotype clustering and error correction. Lower-bound total TCR beta diversity was estimated with a nonparametric unseen species model using Euler transformation. TCRdb ran its own pipeline on the public reads, namely fastp trimming at Q25 and MiXCR clone calling, and kept in-frame beta chains. Entries that share a CDR3 protein sequence are merged under the most common genes and DNA. The V and J calls were not made by the authors but by TCRdb's processing. This sample comprises over 1,200,000 distinct CDR3 sequences, 59% of them detected only once. Over 6.5% of the sample rests with the top ten.

Study-level results and caveats: Observed TCR beta diversity per million T cells fell roughly linearly with age, and a significant reduction was already apparent by age around 40. Donor CMV infection status was unknown, potentially confounding age-related changes in expanded clonotypes. Estimates of total diversity based on one million sequenced T cells were considered lower bounds and underestimates. Bulk unsorted PBMC profiling prevented conclusive comparison of naive and antigen-experienced compartments. There was a strong correlation between observed TCR beta diversity and the percentage of naive T cells measured by flow cytometry. Compared with the aged group, the long-lived group had more naive CD4+ T cells, fewer expanded clones and increased TCR diversity, a pattern suggesting age selection.

CDR1 is given as LGHNA and CDR2 as YSLEER, both from the germline V gene. Germline trimming amounts to 0 bases on V and 3 bases on J, with 2 as the count of junction bases outside the gene matches. There are 15 amino acids in the CDR3, from cysteine to phenylalanine inclusive. Only the CDR3 part of the read is kept: 45 bases, read in frame from the first base. This chain joins TRBV4-3 to TRBJ2-7, and 10 bases in between align with TRBD1. This sequence originates from a man younger than 30 in good health. Input material: blood. The CDR3 amino acid sequence is: CASSQDGDRGYEQYF. The nucleotide sequence is given as TGCGCCAGCAGCCAAGATGGGGACAGGGGCTACGAGCAGTACTTC.